A single sample gave rise to the 25 T cell receptor beta chains below, sequenced in a study of human T cells and chemical hapten exposure. Individual cDNA molecules in this library carried unique molecular identifiers. TCRdb fed the reads into MiXCR, producing one record per CDR3 protein. In the table there are around 120,000 distinct CDR3 sequences, 8.5% to 9% of which are singletons. The template was total RNA from unfractionated whole blood. Sequencing was done on a sample of whole blood. These receptors were obtained from a human donor in good health. Some clones in this sample may be carry-over from other donors' samples.

The V and J genes are TRBV9 and TRBJ2-7, with D hard to call. V was shortened by 0 bases and J by 4 bases, with 14 bases between the two germline ends. The germline V gene encodes CDR1 SGDLS and CDR2 YYNGEE. The CDR3 totals 15 residues. Here the CDR3 reads CASSVEASDLYEQYF. The CDR3, as DNA: TGTGCCAGCAGCGTAGAGGCTTCAGACTTATACGAGCAGTACTTC.

This clonotype was seen only a few times. The chain carries TRBV28 and TRBJ2-3, with D possibly matching TRBD2 (6 bases). V lost 8 bases and J lost 3, with 6 bases in between. The germline V gene encodes CDR1 MDHEN and CDR2 SYDVKM. This CDR3 is built from 11 residues. As DNA, the CDR3 is TGTGCCAGCGCGGGGACAGATACGCAGTATTTT. Translated: CASAGTDTQYF. Complete variable domain (other parts from reference TRBV28 and TRBJ2-3): DVKVTQSSRYLVKRTGEKVFLECVQDMDHENMFWYRQDPGLGLRLIYFSYDVKMKEKGDIPEGYSVSREKKERFSLILESASTNQTSMYLCASAGTDTQYFGPGTRLTVL.

This clonotype was found a few times. V is TRBV19 and J is TRBJ2-3; 10 nucleotides align to TRBD1. Trimming took 7 bases from V and 5 from J; bases not matched to a gene: 6. Germline CDR1 is LNHDA and CDR2 is SQIVND (reference sequence). This CDR3 is built from 14 residues. CDR3 in DNA: TGTGCCAGTACGGACAGGGGGTTTGGAGATACGCAGTATTTT. Translating gives CASTDRGFGDTQYF. Complete variable domain (other parts from reference TRBV19 and TRBJ2-3): DGGITQSPKYLFRKEGQNVTLSCEQNLNHDAMYWYRQDPGQGLRLIYYSQIVNDFQKGDIAEGYSVSREKKESFPLTVTSAQKNPTAFYLCASTDRGFGDTQYFGPGTRLTVL.

This clonotype was counted only a few times. The chain recombines TRBV27 with TRBJ1-4; D is undetermined. The CDR3 contains 14 residues. Germline CDR1 and CDR2: MNHEY and SMNVEV (reference sequence). Trimming stripped 5 bases from V and 4 bases from J, with 11 bases between. The CDR3 is CASSPGNVNEKLFF. The CDR3 coding sequence is TGTGCCAGCAGTCCGGGGAACGTTAATGAAAAACTGTTTTTT.

This clonotype has only a few counts. The V and J genes are TRBV27 and TRBJ2-1, with TRBD2 identical over 7 bases. Germline V gene data show CDR1 as MNHEY and CDR2 as SMNVEV (reference sequence). This CDR3 comprises 15 residues. V lost 5 bases, J lost 4 bases, and 8 bases stayed unmatched. The CDR3 reads CASSLRRETYNEQFF. The CDR3 DNA sequence: TGTGCCAGCAGTCTCCGGCGGGAGACGTACAATGAGCAGTTCTTC.

This clonotype was detected ten times or more. This CDR3 is CSAPYLTGYGYTF. The CDR3 bases are TGCAGTGCCCCCTACCTGACAGGGTATGGCTACACCTTC. The rearrangement uses TRBV20-1 and TRBJ1-2; 7 bases align to TRBD1. The CDR3 is 13 residues long. Germline lookup yields CDR1 DFQATT and CDR2 SNEGSKA (reference sequence). V gave up 6 bases and J gave up 5 bases; unmatched junction bases: 9.

This clonotype has ten or more counts. The junction does not match germline at one end; this may be a read error. The gene calls are TRBV4-2 and TRBJ1-4; 11 bases are shared with TRBD1. The CDR3 contains 14 residues. Germline V gene data show CDR1 as LGHNA and CDR2 as YNFKEQ. CDR3 bases: TGCGCCAGCAGCCAAGATTGGACAGGGGGCGGTCTGTTTTTT. Translated: CASSQDWTGGGLFF.

This clonotype was observed many times. The genes are TRBV20-1 and TRBJ2-3; D uncertain. Germline loops: CDR1 DFQATT, CDR2 SNEGSKA (reference sequence). The V end was cut by 1 base, the J end by 6 bases, with 5 bases between. This CDR3 contains 11 residues. As DNA, the CDR3 is TGCAGTGCTAGAGTGGGGGATACGCAGTATTTT. It yields the protein CSARVGDTQYF.

The chain joins TRBV20-1 to TRBJ2-3; no reliable D call. This CDR3 is built from 13 residues. Germline-derived CDR1 and CDR2 are DFQATT and SNEGSKA (reference sequence). V was trimmed by 0 bases and J by 1 base, leaving 5 bases between them. The CDR3 DNA sequence: TGCAGTGCTAGAGATCCCGGCACAGATACGCAGTATTTT. Translated: CSARDPGTDTQYF.

The chain links TRBV14 to TRBJ1-4; D is ambiguous. Trimming stripped 4 bases from V and 0 bases from J, with 12 bases between. Germline CDR1 reads SGHDN; CDR2 reads FVKESK. The CDR3 has 16 amino acids. The CDR3: CASSPSPYATNEKLFF. The CDR3 DNA reads TGTGCCAGCAGCCCTTCCCCGTACGCAACTAATGAAAAACTGTTTTTT. The whole variable domain, filled in from reference TRBV14 and TRBJ1-4, reads EAGVTQFPSHSVIEKGQTVTLRCDPISGHDNLYWYRRVMGKEIKFLLHFVKESKQDESGMPNNRFLAERTGGTYSTLKVQPAELEDSGVYFCASSPSPYATNEKLFFGSGTQLSVL.

This clonotype was recorded a few times. This chain links TRBV4-3 with TRBJ2-7; D is perhaps TRBD1 or TRBD2 (6 bases each). Germline CDR1 LGHNA, CDR2 YSLEER. This CDR3 is 16 amino acids long. Trimming removed 1 base at V and 0 bases at J, with 13 bases between. CDR3 region: CASSQAAGGSSYEQYF. The CDR3 bases are TGCGCCAGCAGCCAAGCGGCCGGGGGCAGCTCCTACGAGCAGTACTTC.

This clonotype was seen a few times. The chain joins TRBV20-1 to TRBJ1-6; D may be TRBD1 (5 bases). V was trimmed by 1 base and J by 6 bases, leaving 10 bases between them. This CDR3 has 14 residues. Germline-derived CDR1 and CDR2 are DFQATT and SNEGSKA (reference sequence). The CDR3: CSARGGSLNSPLHF. The CDR3, as DNA: TGCAGTGCTAGAGGGGGCAGCCTTAATTCACCCCTCCACTTT.

This clonotype has more than one count but fewer than ten. V and J are TRBV7-2 and TRBJ1-5; 8 bases agree with TRBD1. This CDR3 has 15 amino acids. In germline, CDR1 is SGHTA, CDR2 FQGNSA. The V segment lost 3 bases and the J segment 6 bases; nucleotides outside the gene matches: 7. The CDR3, as DNA: TGTGCCAGCAGCTTGGGCGACAGGGGATTTCAGCCCCAGCATTTT. Amino acids: CASSLGDRGFQPQHF.

This clonotype appeared a few times. V usage is TRBV27 and J usage is TRBJ2-7; D perhaps matches TRBD2 (7 bases). The CDR3 has 14 residues. V lost 2 bases and J lost 4, with 12 bases in between. Germline V gives CDR1 MNHEY, CDR2 SMNVEV (reference sequence). CDR3 region: CASSLEGGVYEQYF. The DNA for the CDR3 is TGTGCCAGCAGTTTAGAAGGGGGGGTGTACGAGCAGTACTTC.

In its sample, this clonotype was seen a few times. Here the CDR3 DNA reads TGTGCCAGCAGTTTGGGGGCGGACAGGGTATCCTACGAGCAGTACTTC. It is translated as CASSLGADRVSYEQYF. The V call is TRBV6-2 or TRBV6-3, the J call TRBJ2-7; 8 positions match TRBD1. CDR1 is MNHEY and CDR2 is SVGEGT in the germline V gene. This CDR3 comprises 16 residues. J gave up 1 base and V 4 bases, and 9 bases lay outside the gene matches.

This clonotype has only a few counts. V is TRBV7-2 and J is TRBJ2-3, with TRBD2 identical over 9 bases. CDR1 and CDR2 from the germline V gene are SGHTA and FQGNSA. V shed 0 bases and J 3 bases; nucleotides not matched to a gene: 4. This CDR3 is 16 amino acids long. The CDR3 here is CASSLAQRGDTDTQYF. CDR3 DNA: TGTGCCAGCAGCTTAGCGCAGCGGGGGGATACAGATACGCAGTATTTT.

This clonotype was recorded a few times. The rearrangement links TRBV10-3 to TRBJ2-7; D is perhaps TRBD2 (5 bases). Germline CDR1 is ENHRY and CDR2 is SYGVKD. The CDR3 has 12 amino acids. Trimming removed 3 bases from V and 5 bases from J, with 8 bases in between. CDR3 nucleotide sequence: TGTGCCATCAGTGATCGGGGAGACGAGCAGTACTTC. Translation: CAISDRGDEQYF.

This clonotype was found many times. The chain has TRBV5-1 and TRBJ1-6; D might be TRBD1 (5 bases). V was trimmed by 2 bases and J by 7 bases, leaving 10 bases between them. Germline V CDR1 and CDR2: SGHRS, YFSETQ. The CDR3 spans 14 residues. CDR3 residues: CASSFRGSNSPLHF. The CDR3 DNA sequence: TGCGCCAGCAGCTTCCGGGGGAGCAATTCACCCCTCCACTTT.

This clonotype has only a few counts. The chain uses TRBV29-1 and TRBJ2-7; 9 bases line up with TRBD1. Germline trimming cut 6 bases from V and 6 bases from J; bases unmatched to any gene: 9. The germline CDR1 and CDR2 sequences are SQVTM and ANQGSEA. This CDR3 has 13 residues. The CDR3 coding sequence is TGCAGCGTGTTCACCGGGACAGGGCGCGAGCAGTACTTC. Protein: CSVFTGTGREQYF.

This clonotype was seen only a few times. The gene calls are TRBV3-1 and TRBJ2-3; no clear D gene. V gave up 3 bases and J gave up 5 bases, with 9 bases separating them. The CDR3 runs to 13 residues. Germline CDR1 LGHDT, CDR2 YNNKEL (reference sequence). CDR3 protein: CASSQVIGDTQYF. The CDR3 DNA reads as TGTGCCAGCAGCCAGGTTATAGGAGATACGCAGTATTTT.

The chain has TRBV27 and TRBJ2-3, with D unclear. The ends were cut back, 4 bases at V and 5 bases at J, with 10 bases in the middle. The CDR3 extends over 13 amino acids. CDR1 and CDR2 (germline): MNHEY, SMNVEV (reference sequence). This CDR3 is CASSSSTGDTQYF. CDR3 in DNA: TGTGCCAGCAGTTCCTCCACTGGAGATACGCAGTATTTT.

This clonotype was recorded many times. The chain recombines TRBV9 with TRBJ2-3; TRBD2 might be the D (5 bases). The CDR3 extends over 15 amino acids. Germline CDR1 reads SGDLS; CDR2 reads YYNGEE. V lost 3 bases, J lost 6 bases, and 17 bases lay in between. The CDR3 region has the DNA TGTGCCAGCAGCGAGATGGGCCGGGGTGGGGATACGCAGTATTTT. Protein product: CASSEMGRGGDTQYF.

This chain's CDR3 is CASSLEATEVHEQYF. The CDR3 DNA follows: TGTGCCAGCAGCTTAGAAGCGACAGAGGTGCACGAGCAGTACTTC. The chain carries TRBV7-2 and TRBJ2-7; D perhaps matches TRBD1 (5 bases). Germline V gene sequence: CDR1 SGHTA, CDR2 FQGNSA. V was clipped by 1 base and J by 5 bases, with 15 bases between them. The CDR3 has 15 residues.

In this sample, this clonotype turned up a few times. The rearrangement joins TRBV20-1 to TRBJ2-7; no firm D call. Trimming cost V 4 bases and J 6 bases, with 13 bases left between them. This CDR3 comprises 12 residues. Germline V gene lookup returns CDR1 DFQATT and CDR2 SNEGSKA (reference sequence). The CDR3, as DNA: TGCAGTGCTACCTCAGTCCTCGGCGAGCAGTACTTC. Its translation: CSATSVLGEQYF.

Many counts were recorded for this clonotype. The chain uses TRBV21-1 and TRBJ1-4; the tabulated D call, TRBD1, remains unverified against the DNA. TRBV21-1 is a pseudogene. This CDR3 has 13 amino acids. CDR3 coding DNA: TGTGCCAGCTCCGGGGGGCCCGATGAAAAACTGTTTTTT. Translating it yields CASSGGPDEKLFF.